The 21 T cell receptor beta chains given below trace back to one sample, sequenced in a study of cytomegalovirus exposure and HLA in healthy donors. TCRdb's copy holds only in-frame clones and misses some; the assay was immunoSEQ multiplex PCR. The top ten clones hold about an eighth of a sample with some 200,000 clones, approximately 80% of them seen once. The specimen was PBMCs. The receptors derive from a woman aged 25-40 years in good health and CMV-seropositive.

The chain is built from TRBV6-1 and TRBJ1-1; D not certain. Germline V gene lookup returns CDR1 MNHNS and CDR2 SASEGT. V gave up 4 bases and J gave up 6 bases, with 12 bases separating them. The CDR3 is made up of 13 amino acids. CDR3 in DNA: TGTGCCAGCAGTGGCCTCGGAGGATCTGAAGCTTTCTTT. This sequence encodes CASSGLGGSEAFF.

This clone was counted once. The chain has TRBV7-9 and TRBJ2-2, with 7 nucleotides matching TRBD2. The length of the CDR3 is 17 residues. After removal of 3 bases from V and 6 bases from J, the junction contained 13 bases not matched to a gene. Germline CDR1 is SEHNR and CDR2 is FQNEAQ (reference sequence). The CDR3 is CASSLGHKRDRSGELFF. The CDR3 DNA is TGTGCCAGCAGCTTGGGTCACAAGCGGGATAGGTCCGGGGAGCTGTTTTTT.

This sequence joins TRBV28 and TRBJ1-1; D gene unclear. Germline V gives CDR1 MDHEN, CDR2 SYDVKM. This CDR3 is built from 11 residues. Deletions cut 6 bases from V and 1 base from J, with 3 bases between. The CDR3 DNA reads TGTGCCAGCAGACAGAACACTGAAGCTTTCTTT. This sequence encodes CASRQNTEAFF.

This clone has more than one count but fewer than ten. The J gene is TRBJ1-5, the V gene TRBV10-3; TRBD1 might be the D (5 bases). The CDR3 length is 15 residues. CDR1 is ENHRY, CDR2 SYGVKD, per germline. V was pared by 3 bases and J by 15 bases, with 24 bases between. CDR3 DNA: TGTGCCATCAGTGAAAAAGTTAATACTGACAGCCTACGGCATTTT. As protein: CAISEKVNTDSLRHF.

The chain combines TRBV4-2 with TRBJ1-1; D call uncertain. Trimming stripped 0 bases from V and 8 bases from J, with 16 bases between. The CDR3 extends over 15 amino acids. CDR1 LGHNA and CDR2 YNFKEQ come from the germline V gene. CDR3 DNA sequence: TGTGCCAGCAGCCAAGATACAAATTGGCGGCCGGAAGCTTTCTTT. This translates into CASSQDTNWRPEAFF.

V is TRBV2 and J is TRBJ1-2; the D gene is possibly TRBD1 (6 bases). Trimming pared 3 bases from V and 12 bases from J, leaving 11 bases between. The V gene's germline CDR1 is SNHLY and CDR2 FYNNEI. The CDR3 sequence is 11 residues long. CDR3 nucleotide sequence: TGTGCCAGCAGTGAGGTTGGGGGCCACACCTTC. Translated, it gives CASSEVGGHTF. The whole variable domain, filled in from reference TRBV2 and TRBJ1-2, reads EPEVTQTPSHQVTQMGQEVILRCVPISNHLYFYWYRQILGQKVEFLVSFYNNEISEKSEIFDDQFSVERPDGSNFTLKIRSTKLEDSAMYFCASSEVGGHTFGSGTRLTVV.

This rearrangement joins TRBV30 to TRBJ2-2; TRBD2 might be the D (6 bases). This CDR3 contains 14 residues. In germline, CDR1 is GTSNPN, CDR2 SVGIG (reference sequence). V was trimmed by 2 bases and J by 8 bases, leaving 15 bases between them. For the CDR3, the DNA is TGTGCCTGGAGTTCGGGGGATTGGGTGGGGGAGCTGTTTTTT. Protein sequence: CAWSSGDWVGELFF.

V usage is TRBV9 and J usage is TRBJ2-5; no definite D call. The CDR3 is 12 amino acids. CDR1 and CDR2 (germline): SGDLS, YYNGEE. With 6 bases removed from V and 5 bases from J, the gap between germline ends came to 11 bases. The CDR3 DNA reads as TGTGCCAGCAAAAGTGTTCGGGAGACCCAGTACTTC. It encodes CASKSVRETQYF.

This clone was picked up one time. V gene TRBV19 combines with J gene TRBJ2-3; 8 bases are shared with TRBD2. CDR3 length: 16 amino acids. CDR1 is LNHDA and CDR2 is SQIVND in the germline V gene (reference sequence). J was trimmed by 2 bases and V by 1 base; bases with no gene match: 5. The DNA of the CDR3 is TGTGCCAGTAGTATAGGCACCGGGAGGGCCACAGATACGCAGTATTTT. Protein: CASSIGTGRATDTQYF.

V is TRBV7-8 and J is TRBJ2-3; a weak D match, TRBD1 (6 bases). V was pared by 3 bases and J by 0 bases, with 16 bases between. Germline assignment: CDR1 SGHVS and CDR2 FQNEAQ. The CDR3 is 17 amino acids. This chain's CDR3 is CASSFRRDKSSTDTQYF. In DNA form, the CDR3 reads TGTGCCAGCAGCTTCCGCCGGGACAAGAGTAGCACAGATACGCAGTATTTT.

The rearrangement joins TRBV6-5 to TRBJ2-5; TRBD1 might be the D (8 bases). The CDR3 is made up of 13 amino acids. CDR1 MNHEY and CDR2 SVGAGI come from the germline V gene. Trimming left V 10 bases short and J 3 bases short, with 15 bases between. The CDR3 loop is CATQQGGEETQYF. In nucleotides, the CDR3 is TGTGCCACCCAACAGGGGGGGGAAGAGACCCAGTACTTC.

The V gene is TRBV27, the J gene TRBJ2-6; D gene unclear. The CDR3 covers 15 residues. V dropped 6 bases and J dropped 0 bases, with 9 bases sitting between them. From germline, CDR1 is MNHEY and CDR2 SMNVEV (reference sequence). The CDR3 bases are TGTGCCAGCAGGGAGAAGACCTCTGGGGCCAACGTCCTGACTTTC. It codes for CASREKTSGANVLTF.

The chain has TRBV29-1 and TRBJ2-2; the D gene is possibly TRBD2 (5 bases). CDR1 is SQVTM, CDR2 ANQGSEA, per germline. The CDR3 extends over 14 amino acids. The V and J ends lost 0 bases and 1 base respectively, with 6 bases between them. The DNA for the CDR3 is TGCAGCGTTGAAGATCGGGAGAACACCGGGGAGCTGTTTTTT. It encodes CSVEDRENTGELFF.

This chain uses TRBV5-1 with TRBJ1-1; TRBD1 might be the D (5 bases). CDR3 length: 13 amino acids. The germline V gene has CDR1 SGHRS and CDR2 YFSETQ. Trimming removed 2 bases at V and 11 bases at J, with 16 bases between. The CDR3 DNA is TGCGCCAGCAGCTTATCGGGGGGGAGCCGTGCTTTCTTT. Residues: CASSLSGGSRAFF.

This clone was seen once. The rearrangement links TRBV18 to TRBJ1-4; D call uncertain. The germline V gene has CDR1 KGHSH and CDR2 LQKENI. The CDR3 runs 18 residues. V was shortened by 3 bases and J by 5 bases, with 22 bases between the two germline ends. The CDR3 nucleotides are TGTGCCAGCTCACCTCAGATAACTTCCGGGAGATCAAATGAAAAACTGTTTTTT. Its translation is CASSPQITSGRSNEKLFF.

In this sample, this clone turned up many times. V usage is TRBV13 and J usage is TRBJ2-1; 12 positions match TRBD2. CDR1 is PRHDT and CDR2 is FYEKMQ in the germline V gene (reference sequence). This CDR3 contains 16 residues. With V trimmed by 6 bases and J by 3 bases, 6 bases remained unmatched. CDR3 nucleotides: TGTGCCAGCAGTGACAGGACTAGCGGGATCTACAATGAGCAGTTCTTC. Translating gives CASSDRTSGIYNEQFF.

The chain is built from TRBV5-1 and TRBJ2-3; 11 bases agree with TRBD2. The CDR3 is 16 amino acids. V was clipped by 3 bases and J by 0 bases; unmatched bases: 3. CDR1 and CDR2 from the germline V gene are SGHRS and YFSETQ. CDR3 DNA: TGCGCCAGCAGCTCTCTAGCGGGAGGTAGCACAGATACGCAGTATTTT. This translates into CASSSLAGGSTDTQYF.

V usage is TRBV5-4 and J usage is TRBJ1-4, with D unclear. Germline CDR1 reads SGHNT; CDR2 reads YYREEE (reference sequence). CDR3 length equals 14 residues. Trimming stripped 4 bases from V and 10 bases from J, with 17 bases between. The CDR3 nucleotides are TGTGCCAGCAGCCTCAAACCCCCCGGAGGAAAACTGTTTTTT. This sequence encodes CASSLKPPGGKLFF.

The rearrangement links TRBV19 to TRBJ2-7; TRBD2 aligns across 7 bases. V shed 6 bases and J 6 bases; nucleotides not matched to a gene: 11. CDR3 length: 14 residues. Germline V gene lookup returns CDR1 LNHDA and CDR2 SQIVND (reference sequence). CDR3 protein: CASRRRESSPEQYF. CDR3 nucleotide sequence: TGTGCCAGTAGGAGGCGGGAGAGTTCCCCCGAGCAGTACTTC.

The CDR3 reads CATSSGGGYGYTF. The CDR3 region has the DNA TGTGCCACCAGCAGCGGGGGGGGCTATGGCTACACCTTC. V is TRBV15 and J is TRBJ1-2; D is perhaps TRBD1 (5 bases). CDR3 length: 13 residues. The germline V and J ends were trimmed by 3 bases and 4 bases, with 9 bases remaining between them. CDR1 and CDR2 from the germline V gene are LNHNV and YYDKDF (reference sequence). The full variable domain, its missing parts supplied by reference TRBV15 and TRBJ1-2, is DAMVIQNPRYQVTQFGKPVTLSCSQTLNHNVMYWYQQKSSQAPKLLFHYYDKDFNNEADTPDNFQSRRPNTSFCFLDIRSPGLGDTAMYLCATSSGGGYGYTFGSGTRLTVV.

The CDR3 DNA reads as TGCAGCGTCGGAGCTTCCGGGGATAGGAACACCGGGGAGCTGTTTTTT. Translation gives CSVGASGDRNTGELFF. The chain recombines TRBV29-1 with TRBJ2-2; TRBD2 might be the D (5 bases). Germline CDR1 reads SQVTM; CDR2 reads ANQGSEA. V lost 6 bases, J lost 1 base, and 18 bases lay in between. CDR3 length: 16 residues.